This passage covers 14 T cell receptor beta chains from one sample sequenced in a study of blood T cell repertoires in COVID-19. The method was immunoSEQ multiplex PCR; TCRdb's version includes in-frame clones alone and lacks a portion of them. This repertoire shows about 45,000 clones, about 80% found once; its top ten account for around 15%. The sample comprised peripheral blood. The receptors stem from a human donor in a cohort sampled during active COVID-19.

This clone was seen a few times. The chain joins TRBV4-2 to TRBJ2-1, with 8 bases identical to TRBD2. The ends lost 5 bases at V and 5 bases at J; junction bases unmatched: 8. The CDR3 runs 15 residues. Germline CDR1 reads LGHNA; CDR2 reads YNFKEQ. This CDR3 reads CASSSAAGDHNEQFF. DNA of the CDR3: TGTGCCAGCAGCTCGGCAGCGGGGGACCACAATGAGCAGTTCTTC.

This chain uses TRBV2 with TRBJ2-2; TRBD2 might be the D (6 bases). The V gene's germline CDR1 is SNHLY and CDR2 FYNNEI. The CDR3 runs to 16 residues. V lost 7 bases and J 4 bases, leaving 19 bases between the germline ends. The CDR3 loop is CASTRERPGSTGELFF. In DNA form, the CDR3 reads TGTGCCAGCACCCGGGAGAGGCCCGGGAGCACCGGGGAGCTGTTTTTT.

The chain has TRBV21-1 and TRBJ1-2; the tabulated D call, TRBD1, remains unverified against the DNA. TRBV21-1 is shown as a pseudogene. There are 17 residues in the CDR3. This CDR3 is CASSHRDRWITNYGYTF. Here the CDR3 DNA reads TGTGCCAGCAGCCACCGGGACAGGTGGATAACTAACTATGGCTACACCTTC.

CDR3 in DNA: TGTGCCAGCAGTTACTCGACAGGGGACACTGAAGCTTTCTTT. The encoded protein is CASSYSTGDTEAFF. The chain combines TRBV6-5 with TRBJ1-1; TRBD1 matches at 8 bases. Germline CDR1 MNHEY, CDR2 SVGAGI. Trimming removed 0 bases from V and 3 bases from J; junction bases left unmatched: 0. The CDR3 runs to 14 residues.

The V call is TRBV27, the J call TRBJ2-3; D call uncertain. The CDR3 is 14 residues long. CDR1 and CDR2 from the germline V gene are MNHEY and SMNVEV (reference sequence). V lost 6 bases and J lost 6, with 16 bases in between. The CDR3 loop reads CASRRRLASDTQYF. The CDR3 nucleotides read TGTGCCAGCAGAAGGAGACTGGCGAGTGATACGCAGTATTTT.

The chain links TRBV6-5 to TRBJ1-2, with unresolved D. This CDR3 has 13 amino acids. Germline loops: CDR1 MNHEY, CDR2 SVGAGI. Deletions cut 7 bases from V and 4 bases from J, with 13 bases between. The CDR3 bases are TGTGCCAGCACAGCGGGTATGGGCTATGGCTACACCTTC. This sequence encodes CASTAGMGYGYTF.

This CDR3 reads CASSLGNRERGDTQYF. DNA for the CDR3: TGTGCCAGCAGCTTAGGGAACCGGGAGCGGGGAGATACGCAGTATTTT. The chain combines TRBV7-9 with TRBJ2-3, with TRBD2 matching 7 bases. The CDR3 has 16 residues. With 1 base clipped from V and 5 bases from J, the junction kept 9 bases outside the gene matches. Germline-derived CDR1 and CDR2 are SEHNR and FQNEAQ (reference sequence).

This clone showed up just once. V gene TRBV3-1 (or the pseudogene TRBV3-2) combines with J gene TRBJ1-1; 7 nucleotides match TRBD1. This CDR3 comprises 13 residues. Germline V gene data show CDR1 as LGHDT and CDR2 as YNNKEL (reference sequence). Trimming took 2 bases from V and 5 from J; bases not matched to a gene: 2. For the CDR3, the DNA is TGTGCCAGCAGCCAAACAGGGGTGACTGAAGCTTTCTTT. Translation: CASSQTGVTEAFF.

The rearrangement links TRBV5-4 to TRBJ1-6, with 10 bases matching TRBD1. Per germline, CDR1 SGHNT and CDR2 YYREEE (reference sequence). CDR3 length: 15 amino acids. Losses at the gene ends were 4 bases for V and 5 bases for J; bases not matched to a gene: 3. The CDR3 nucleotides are TGTGCCAGCAGCCTGGGACAGGGGCATAATTCACCCCTCCACTTT. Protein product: CASSLGQGHNSPLHF.

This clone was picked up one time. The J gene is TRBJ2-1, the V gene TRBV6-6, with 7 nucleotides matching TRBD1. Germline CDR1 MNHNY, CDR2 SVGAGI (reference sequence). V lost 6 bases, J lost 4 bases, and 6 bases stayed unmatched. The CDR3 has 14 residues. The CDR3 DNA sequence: TGTGCCAGCAGCCCCGGGACAGCTTACAATGAGCAGTTCTTC. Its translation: CASSPGTAYNEQFF.

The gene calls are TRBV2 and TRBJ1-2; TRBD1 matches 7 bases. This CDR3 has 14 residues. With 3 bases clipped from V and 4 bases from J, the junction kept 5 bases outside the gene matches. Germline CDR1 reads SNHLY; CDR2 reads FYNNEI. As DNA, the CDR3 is TGTGCCAGCAGTGAGAACAGGGGTAGCTATGGCTACACCTTC. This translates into CASSENRGSYGYTF. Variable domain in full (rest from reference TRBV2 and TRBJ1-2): EPEVTQTPSHQVTQMGQEVILRCVPISNHLYFYWYRQILGQKVEFLVSFYNNEISEKSEIFDDQFSVERPDGSNFTLKIRSTKLEDSAMYFCASSENRGSYGYTFGSGTRLTVV.

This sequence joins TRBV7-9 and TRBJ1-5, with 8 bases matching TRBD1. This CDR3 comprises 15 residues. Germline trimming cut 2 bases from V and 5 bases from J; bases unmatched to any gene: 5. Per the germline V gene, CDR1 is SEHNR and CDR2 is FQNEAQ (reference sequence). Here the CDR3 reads CASSLTGQGDQPQHF. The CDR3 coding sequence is TGTGCCAGCAGCTTAACTGGACAGGGAGATCAGCCCCAGCATTTT.

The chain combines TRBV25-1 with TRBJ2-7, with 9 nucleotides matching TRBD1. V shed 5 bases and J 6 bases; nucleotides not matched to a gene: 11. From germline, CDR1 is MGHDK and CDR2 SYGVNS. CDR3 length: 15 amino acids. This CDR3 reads CASSKPGQGLSEQYF. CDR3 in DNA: TGTGCCAGCAGTAAACCGGGACAGGGTCTGAGCGAGCAGTACTTC.

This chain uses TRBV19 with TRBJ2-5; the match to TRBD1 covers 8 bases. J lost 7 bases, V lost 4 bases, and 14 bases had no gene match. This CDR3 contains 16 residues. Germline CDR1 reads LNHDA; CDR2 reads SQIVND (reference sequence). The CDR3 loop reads CASSKPGQGGSGTQYF. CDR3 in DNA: TGTGCCAGTAGTAAACCCGGACAGGGAGGATCCGGGACCCAGTACTTC.